The sequence of this TCR beta chain was determined in a study of T-cell memory formation after mild COVID-19. This clonotype rates as medium-sized (0.01 to 0.1%). Antigen unknown. CDR1 and CDR2 (germline): MNHEY, SMNVEV (reference sequence). With V trimmed by 5 bases and J by 4 bases, 13 bases remained unmatched. The CDR3 has 16 amino acids. Constant-segment primers and 5'RACE yielded cDNA libraries for TCR alpha and TCR beta, each carrying sample barcodes and UMIs. TCRdb called the 5' RACE reads again in MiXCR, with one record for every CDR3 protein. This table holds around 4,000 distinct CDR3 sequences, roughly 16% found once. Whole-study findings and limits: Shrinking CD4+ clones were chiefly CM and EM; CD8+ ones were chiefly EMRA. From day 15 to 85, contracting clones were balanced between CD4 and CD8, whereas later expanders leaned toward CD4+.

The rearrangement joins TRBV27 to TRBJ1-2; 7 nucleotides align to TRBD1. The receptor was derived from an adult who had mild COVID-19 (a few samples of this study predate the infection). Cell type and time point are not known. Material for sequencing was PBMCs or a T cell subset sorted from them (not recorded which). The CDR3 spells CASSPRQGQSPYGYTF. The DNA of the CDR3 is TGTGCCAGCAGTCCCAGACAGGGCCAATCCCCCTATGGCTACACCTTC.